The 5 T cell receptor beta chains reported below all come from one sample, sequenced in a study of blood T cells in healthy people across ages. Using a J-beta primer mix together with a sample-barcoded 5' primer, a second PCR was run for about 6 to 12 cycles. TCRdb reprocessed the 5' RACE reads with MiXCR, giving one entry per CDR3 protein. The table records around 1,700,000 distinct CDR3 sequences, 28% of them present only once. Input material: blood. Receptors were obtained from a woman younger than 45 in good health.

The CDR3 DNA reads as TGTGCCAGCAGTTTAGCGGGGGGCCCGGCGGGGACCCAGTACTTC. Residues: CASSLAGGPAGTQYF. This chain uses TRBV12-3 or TRBV12-4 with TRBJ2-5, with D perhaps matching TRBD1 or TRBD2 (6 bases each). V was shortened by 0 bases and J by 7 bases, with 15 bases between the two germline ends. The CDR3 is 15 amino acids.

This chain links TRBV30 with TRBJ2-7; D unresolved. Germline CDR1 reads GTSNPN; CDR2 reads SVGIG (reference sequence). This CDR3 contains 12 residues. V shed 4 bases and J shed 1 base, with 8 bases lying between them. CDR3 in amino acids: CAWTVGSYEQYF. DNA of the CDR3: TGTGCCTGGACTGTAGGTTCCTACGAGCAGTACTTC.

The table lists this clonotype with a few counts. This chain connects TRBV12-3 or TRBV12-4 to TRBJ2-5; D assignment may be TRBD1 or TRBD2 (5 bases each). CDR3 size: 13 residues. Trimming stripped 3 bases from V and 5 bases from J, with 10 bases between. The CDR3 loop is CASSLWGYETQYF. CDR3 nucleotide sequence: TGTGCCAGCAGTTTGTGGGGGTACGAGACCCAGTACTTC.

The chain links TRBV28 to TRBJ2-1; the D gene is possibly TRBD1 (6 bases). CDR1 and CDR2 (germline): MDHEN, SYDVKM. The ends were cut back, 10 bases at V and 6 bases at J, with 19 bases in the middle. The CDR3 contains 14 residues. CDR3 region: CATTAQGTGNEQFF. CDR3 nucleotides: TGTGCCACCACTGCCCAGGGGACGGGCAATGAGCAGTTCTTC.

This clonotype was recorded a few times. The CDR3 DNA is TGTGCCAGCATACTAGCGGGGACCGGGGAGCTGTTTTTT. Its translation: CASILAGTGELFF. The V gene is TRBV28, the J gene TRBJ2-2; TRBD2 matches 10 bases. The CDR3 totals 13 residues. V shed 7 bases, J shed 5 bases, and the junction held 1 base outside the gene matches. Germline values: CDR1 MDHEN, CDR2 SYDVKM.